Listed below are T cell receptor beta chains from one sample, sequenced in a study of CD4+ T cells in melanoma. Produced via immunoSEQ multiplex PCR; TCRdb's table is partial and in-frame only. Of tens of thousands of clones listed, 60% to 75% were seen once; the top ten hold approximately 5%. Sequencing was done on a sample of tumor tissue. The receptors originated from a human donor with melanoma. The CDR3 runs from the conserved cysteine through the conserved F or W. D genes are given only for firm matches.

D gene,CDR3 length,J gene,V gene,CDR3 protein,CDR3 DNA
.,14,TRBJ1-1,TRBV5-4,CASSLVGGNTEAFF,TGTGCCAGCAGCTTGGTAGGGGGAAACACTGAAGCTTTCTTT
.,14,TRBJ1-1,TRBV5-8,CASSLGVVGTEAFF,TGTGCCAGCAGCTTGGGAGTAGTTGGCACTGAAGCTTTCTTT
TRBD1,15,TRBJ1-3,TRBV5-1,CASSPGDRPGNTIYF,TGCGCCAGCAGCCCGGGGGACAGGCCAGGAAACACCATATATTTT
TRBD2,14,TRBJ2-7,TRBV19,CASRLTSGVYEQYF,TGTGCCAGTAGACTGACTAGCGGAGTTTACGAGCAGTACTTC
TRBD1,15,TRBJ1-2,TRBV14,CASSQVGQLSGGYTF,TGTGCCAGCAGCCAAGTGGGACAGCTTTCTGGCGGCTACACCTTC
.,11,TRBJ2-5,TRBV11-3,CASNPNGEQYF,TGTGCCAGCAACCCCAACGGAGAGCAGTACTTC
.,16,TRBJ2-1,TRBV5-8,CASSLEHSSSYNEQFF,TGTGCCAGCAGCTTGGAACACTCTAGCTCCTACAATGAGCAGTTCTTC
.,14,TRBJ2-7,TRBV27,CASSLTLPTYEQYF,TGTGCCAGCAGTCTGACCCTTCCTACCTACGAGCAGTACTTC
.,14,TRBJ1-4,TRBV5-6,CASTIVGGEEKLFF,TGTGCCAGCACGATAGTTGGGGGAGAAGAAAAACTGTTTTTT
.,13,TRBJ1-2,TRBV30,CAWSARVDYGYTF,TGTGCCTGGAGTGCGAGGGTAGACTATGGCTACACCTTC
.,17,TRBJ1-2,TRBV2,CASSRAGTTLVNYGYTF,TGTGCCAGCAGTAGGGCAGGGACCACACTTGTTAACTATGGCTACACCTTC